This T cell receptor beta chain was retrieved from a study of cytomegalovirus exposure and HLA in healthy donors. Study-level results: It was approximately 170 TCR beta chains that were listed as cytomegalovirus-associated. CMV serostatus stood as the only immune exposure information on hand. Links to common viral pathogens appeared, in a later analysis, for several of the most significant clusters.

Those who donated were healthy bone marrow donors. PCR amplification relied on 60 Vbeta primers (plus 13 Jbeta primers). The repertoire was sequenced with immunoSEQ multiplex PCR; TCRdb's copy has only in-frame clones and lacks some. The table lists 150,000 or so clones, roughly 84% of them singletons. About this clone itself: Its antigen is unidentified.

This CDR3 has 14 residues. CDR1 and CDR2 from the germline V gene are SGHNT and YYREEE (reference sequence). V was shortened by 2 bases and J by 3 bases, with 11 bases between the two germline ends. This receptor was obtained from a man between 18 and 29 years old in good health and CMV-seronegative. The sample taken for sequencing was PBMCs. This chain joins TRBV5-4 and TRBJ1-2; D remains ambiguous. The CDR3 DNA sequence: TGTGCCAGCAGCTTAAGACCAGCGGACTATGGCTACACCTTC. Protein: CASSLRPADYGYTF.